This entry lists 15 T cell receptor beta chains sequenced from one sample in a study of T cells after yellow fever vaccination. TCRdb independently ran MiXCR on the 5' RACE reads; one entry per CDR3 protein. This table holds tens of thousands of distinct CDR3 sequences, 7.1% found once. This material consisted of CD8+ T cells sorted from PBMCs, taken about 5 days after the first yellow fever vaccination. The source of these receptors is a young man who received the YFV17D yellow fever vaccine.

There are a few counts of this clonotype. V gene TRBV5-3 combines with J gene TRBJ2-3, with 8 bases lining up with TRBD1. TRBV5-3 is identified as an open reading frame with a role that is uncertain. V was pared by 4 bases and J by 3 bases, with 19 bases of the junction left unmatched. The CDR3 runs to 19 residues. The CDR3 loop is CARSGRDRRALLVTDTQYF. In DNA form, the CDR3 reads TGTGCCAGAAGCGGTCGGGACAGGCGGGCACTGTTGGTAACAGATACGCAGTATTTT.

At least ten counts were recorded for this clonotype. The rearrangement joins TRBV5-5 to TRBJ2-7; D ambiguous. Germline CDR1 reads SGHKS; CDR2 reads YYEKEE (reference sequence). Trimming shortened V by 2 bases and J by 6 bases, and 15 bases separated the two germline ends. The CDR3 contains 14 residues. The DNA for the CDR3 is TGTGCCAGCAGCTTTTATCAAGGGTTATTCGAGCAGTACGTC. As protein: CASSFYQGLFEQYV.

The V and J genes are TRBV5-6 and TRBJ2-1; possible D gene TRBD1, 6 bases. The V and J ends lost 0 bases and 4 bases respectively, with 17 bases between them. From germline, CDR1 is SGHDT and CDR2 YYEEEE. The CDR3 has 17 residues. The CDR3 region has the DNA TGTGCCAGCAGCTTGGGCGCCGGGACAACCCCTTACAATGAGCAGTTCTTC. Translated: CASSLGAGTTPYNEQFF.

The chain is built from TRBV7-9 and TRBJ2-1, with TRBD1 matching 9 bases. Germline assignment: CDR1 SEHNR and CDR2 FQNEAQ (reference sequence). The J segment lost 4 bases and the V segment lost 5 bases, leaving 12 bases of the junction unmatched. This CDR3 is 17 amino acids long. CDR3 protein: CASSVSQGAPLYNEQFF. The CDR3 DNA sequence: TGTGCCAGCAGCGTCTCACAGGGGGCCCCATTATACAATGAGCAGTTCTTC. Complete variable domain (other parts from reference TRBV7-9 and TRBJ2-1): DTGVSQNPRHKITKRGQNVTFRCDPISEHNRLYWYRQTLGQGPEFLTYFQNEAQLEKSRLLSDRFSAERPKGSFSTLEIQRTEQGDSAMYLCASSVSQGAPLYNEQFFGPGTRLTVL.

This clonotype was seen many times. This chain joins TRBV6-4 and TRBJ1-1; TRBD1 aligns across 12 bases. Germline V gene data show CDR1 as MRHNA and CDR2 as SNTAGT. Trimming at V came to 3 bases and at J to 7 bases, leaving 3 bases not matched to a gene. This CDR3 has 14 residues. The CDR3 DNA follows: TGTGCCAGCAGTGAGGGACAGGGGGCAAATGAAGCTTTCTTT. Translated, it gives CASSEGQGANEAFF.

This clonotype was seen more than once but under ten times. The rearrangement links TRBV12-2 to TRBJ2-3. TRBV12-2 is a pseudogene segment. This CDR3 is built from 12 residues. In nucleotides, the CDR3 is TGTGCAAGTCGCTTAGCGTCGGATACGCAGTATTTT. Its translation is CASRLASDTQYF.

This clonotype was counted ten times or more. The chain joins TRBV7-8 to TRBJ2-7; D is unresolved. V was cut by 5 bases and J by 4 bases, with 12 bases left in between. Germline V gene lookup returns CDR1 SGHVS and CDR2 FQNEAQ. The length of the CDR3 is 13 residues. The CDR3 region has the DNA TGTGCCAGCAGCCCCTCGACTGGGTACGAGCAGTACGTC. Translation gives CASSPSTGYEQYV.

This clonotype has at least ten counts. The chain links TRBV20-1 to TRBJ2-1; D is unclear. V lost 0 bases and J lost 3, with 12 bases in between. The V gene's germline CDR1 is DFQATT and CDR2 SNEGSKA (reference sequence). This CDR3 contains 15 residues. The CDR3 DNA is TGCAGTGCTAGAGATATGGCTGGAGTCTACAATGAGCAGTTCTTC. This encodes CSARDMAGVYNEQFF.

This clonotype was counted at least ten times. This chain connects TRBV24-1 to TRBJ2-1, with D possibly matching TRBD1 (6 bases). This CDR3 spans 14 amino acids. The germline V gene encodes CDR1 KGHDR and CDR2 SFDVKD. V lost 5 bases, J lost 3 bases, and 10 bases lay in between. The CDR3: CATSASRGYNEQFF. The DNA for the CDR3 is TGTGCCACCAGTGCGTCCAGGGGCTACAATGAGCAGTTCTTC.

This clonotype appeared many times. The chain carries TRBV5-6 and TRBJ1-1; D not resolved. Germline CDR1 and CDR2: SGHDT and YYEEEE. The CDR3 contains 13 residues. Deletions cut 0 bases from V and 3 bases from J, with 6 bases between. In nucleotides, the CDR3 is TGTGCCAGCAGCTTGGTGGGGTACACTGAAGCTTTCTTT. Residues: CASSLVGYTEAFF.

This clonotype was counted between two and nine times. The chain couples TRBV7-9 to TRBJ2-3, with 8 bases matching TRBD2. After removal of 1 base from V and 7 bases from J, the junction contained 13 bases not matched to a gene. CDR1 SEHNR and CDR2 FQNEAQ come from the germline V gene (reference sequence). The length of the CDR3 is 17 residues. In DNA form, the CDR3 reads TGTGCCAGCAGCTTAGGTCTACGGGGGGGCGTGTCATATACGCAGTATTTT. It yields the protein CASSLGLRGGVSYTQYF.

This clonotype has a count of ten or more. The genes are TRBV6-5 and TRBJ2-7; 7 bases line up with TRBD2. The CDR3 covers 12 residues. V trimming: 6 bases; J trimming: 6 bases; junction bases outside the gene matches: 5. Germline CDR1 MNHEY, CDR2 SVGAGI. The CDR3 coding sequence is TGTGCCAGCAGCCGCCCGGGGGGCGAGCAGTACTTC. It encodes CASSRPGGEQYF.

This chain joins TRBV12-3 or TRBV12-4 and TRBJ2-3; TRBD1 aligns across 9 bases. Trimming cost V 6 bases and J 4 bases; bases outside gene matches: 8. The CDR3 is 15 residues long. CDR3 loop: CASRKGQGRADTQYF. DNA of the CDR3: TGTGCCAGCAGGAAGGGACAGGGCCGAGCAGATACGCAGTATTTT.

The chain recombines TRBV6-2 or TRBV6-3 with TRBJ2-3; TRBD2 might be the D (6 bases). CDR1 and CDR2 (germline): MNHEY, SVGEGT. The CDR3 totals 15 residues. V was shortened by 7 bases and J by 2 bases, with 16 bases between the two germline ends. CDR3 residues: CASKRVPQATDTQYF. In nucleotides, the CDR3 is TGTGCCAGCAAGCGGGTCCCTCAGGCCACAGATACGCAGTATTTT.

The rearrangement uses TRBV5-4 and TRBJ2-1; no firm D call. V lost 2 bases to trimming and J lost 10 bases, with 16 bases between them. Per the germline V gene, CDR1 is SGHNT and CDR2 is YYREEE (reference sequence). The CDR3 totals 14 residues. In DNA form, the CDR3 reads TGTGCCAGCAGCTTAGCAGGTCTGAGGCGGGAGCAGTTCTTC. This sequence encodes CASSLAGLRREQFF.